The clone carrying this T cell receptor beta chain was detected once. Its antigen remains unknown. Random hexamers primed reverse transcription of about 0.5 to 1 ug RNA. TCRdb re-called the immunoSEQ multiplex PCR reads through MiXCR, storing one row per CDR3 protein. The sample comprises fewer than 150,000 distinct CDR3 sequences, more than 85% of which are singletons, and about 0.18% rests with the top ten. In Susac syndrome patients, recently defined diagnostic criteria for definite or probable disease were met. Both CD4+ and CD8+ T cells were negatively isolated, and TEMRA cells underwent FACS enrichment. This entry comes from a study of CD8 T cells in Susac syndrome. Study findings and constraints: CD8+ clonal expansion in Susac peaked in TEMRA cells and active patients.

The TCR originated in a human donor with Susac syndrome. The sample was CD8+ T cells from PBMCs.

CDR3 sequence reads: CSARASGTSYNEQFF. CDR3 coding DNA: TGCAGTGCTAGGGCTAGCGGGACCTCCTACAATGAGCAGTTCTTC. This sequence joins TRBV20-1 and TRBJ2-1, with 9 bases that match TRBD2. Trimming cost V 3 bases and J 0 bases; bases outside gene matches: 3. In germline, CDR1 is DFQATT, CDR2 SNEGSKA (reference sequence). This CDR3 spans 15 amino acids.